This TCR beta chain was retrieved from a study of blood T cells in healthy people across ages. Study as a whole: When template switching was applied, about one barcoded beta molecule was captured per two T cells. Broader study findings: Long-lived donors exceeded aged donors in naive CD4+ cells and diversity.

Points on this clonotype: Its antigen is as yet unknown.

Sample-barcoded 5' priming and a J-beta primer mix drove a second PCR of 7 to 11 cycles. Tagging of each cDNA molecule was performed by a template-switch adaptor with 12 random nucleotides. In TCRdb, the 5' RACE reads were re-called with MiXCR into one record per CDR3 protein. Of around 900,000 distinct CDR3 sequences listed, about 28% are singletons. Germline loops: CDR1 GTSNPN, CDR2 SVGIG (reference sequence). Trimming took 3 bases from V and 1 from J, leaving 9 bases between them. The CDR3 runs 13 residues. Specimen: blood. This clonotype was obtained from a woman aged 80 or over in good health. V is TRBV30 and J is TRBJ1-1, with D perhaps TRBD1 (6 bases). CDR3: CAWRRTANTEAFF. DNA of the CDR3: TGTGCCTGGAGAAGGACAGCGAACACTGAAGCTTTCTTT. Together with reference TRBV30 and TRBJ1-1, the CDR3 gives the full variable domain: SQTIHQWPATLVQPVGSPLSLECTVEGTSNPNLYWYRQAAGRGLQLLFYSVGIGQISSEVPQNLSASRPQDRQFILSSKKLLLSDSGFYLCAWRRTANTEAFFGQGTRLTVV.